A selection of T cell receptor beta chains follows, all from one sample in a study of blood T cells in healthy people across ages. TCRdb re-analysed the 5' RACE reads in MiXCR, keeping a single row per CDR3 protein. The table records about 1.4 million distinct CDR3 sequences, roughly 64% of them present only once. The sample comprised blood. These receptors were obtained from a man younger than 35 in good health. Both conserved end residues are part of each CDR3. D genes are given only for firm matches. The size field is filled for only some rows; it gives once, few, many or a size class.

V gene: TRBV20-1
D gene: TRBD2
J gene: TRBJ2-7
CDR3 length: 16
clone size: few
CDR3 protein: CSARDRRRGAFYEQYF
CDR3 DNA: TGCAGTGCTAGAGATAGACGGCGGGGGGCCTTCTACGAGCAGTACTTC

V gene: TRBV15
D gene: -
J gene: TRBJ2-7
CDR3 length: 14
clone size: -
CDR3 protein: CATSRDLGTYEQYF
CDR3 DNA: TGTGCCACCAGCAGAGATTTAGGGACTTACGAGCAGTACTTC

V gene: TRBV7-2
D gene: -
J gene: TRBJ1-4
CDR3 length: 19
clone size: few
CDR3 protein: CASSLVGGPMGNYNEKLFF
CDR3 DNA: TGTGCCAGCAGCTTAGTAGGCGGACCTATGGGCAACTACAATGAAAAACTGTTTTTT

V gene: TRBV11-2
D gene: -
J gene: TRBJ2-5
CDR3 length: 12
clone size: -
CDR3 protein: CASSSMWETQYF
CDR3 DNA: TGTGCCAGCAGCTCGATGTGGGAGACCCAGTACTTC

V gene: TRBV6-1
D gene: TRBD1
J gene: TRBJ2-5
CDR3 length: 14
clone size: few
CDR3 protein: CASSEYGTAETQYF
CDR3 DNA: TGTGCCAGCAGTGAATATGGGACAGCAGAGACCCAGTACTTC

V gene: TRBV29-1
D gene: -
J gene: TRBJ2-5
CDR3 length: 12
clone size: -
CDR3 protein: CSVAVRQETQYF
CDR3 DNA: TGCAGCGTTGCCGTTCGACAAGAGACCCAGTACTTC

V gene: TRBV18
D gene: -
J gene: TRBJ2-1
CDR3 length: 16
clone size: -
CDR3 protein: CASSPLPGKGSNEQFF
CDR3 DNA: TGTGCCAGCTCACCACTGCCGGGGAAGGGCTCCAATGAGCAGTTCTTC

V gene: TRBV12-3/TRBV12-4
D gene: -
J gene: TRBJ1-1
CDR3 length: 15
clone size: -
CDR3 protein: CASRIIGGGNTEAFF
CDR3 DNA: TGTGCCAGCAGGATCATTGGGGGGGGTAACACTGAAGCTTTCTTT

V gene: TRBV12-3/TRBV12-4
D gene: -
J gene: TRBJ1-2
CDR3 length: 17
clone size: -
CDR3 protein: CASCYGQSLEPGYGYTF
CDR3 DNA: TGTGCCAGCTGCTATGGACAGTCATTAGAGCCAGGCTATGGCTACACCTTC

V gene: TRBV6-5
D gene: TRBD1
J gene: TRBJ2-5
CDR3 length: 13
clone size: -
CDR3 protein: CASRAGGIETQYF
CDR3 DNA: TGTGCCAGCAGGGCAGGGGGAATAGAGACCCAGTACTTC

V gene: TRBV20-1
D gene: TRBD1
J gene: TRBJ1-5
CDR3 length: 19
clone size: -
CDR3 protein: CSARDLSGTGTTLNQPQHF
CDR3 DNA: TGCAGTGCTAGAGATCTTAGCGGGACAGGCACTACCTTAAATCAGCCCCAGCATTTT

V gene: TRBV5-6
D gene: -
J gene: TRBJ1-6
CDR3 length: 15
clone size: -
CDR3 protein: CASSSRGRPRSPLHF
CDR3 DNA: TGTGCCAGCAGCTCCAGGGGTAGACCACGGTCACCCCTCCACTTT

V gene: TRBV12-3/TRBV12-4
D gene: -
J gene: TRBJ1-1
CDR3 length: 13
clone size: few
CDR3 protein: CASRPSMNTEAFF
CDR3 DNA: TGTGCCAGCAGGCCTTCGATGAACACTGAAGCTTTCTTT

V gene: TRBV29-1
D gene: -
J gene: TRBJ1-4
CDR3 length: 14
clone size: -
CDR3 protein: CSVETPTTNEKLFF
CDR3 DNA: TGCAGCGTTGAAACCCCAACAACTAATGAAAAACTGTTTTTT

V gene: TRBV7-9
D gene: -
J gene: TRBJ1-1
CDR3 length: 18
clone size: -
CDR3 protein: CASSLAPGYNRKNTEAFF
CDR3 DNA: TGTGCCAGCAGCTTAGCGCCCGGTTATAACAGGAAGAACACTGAAGCTTTCTTT

V gene: TRBV6-1
D gene: -
J gene: TRBJ2-1
CDR3 length: 19
clone size: -
CDR3 protein: CASSVTKGLAGPLGDEQFF
CDR3 DNA: TGTGCCAGCAGCGTAACTAAGGGTCTAGCAGGCCCCCTTGGGGATGAGCAGTTCTTC

V gene: TRBV6-5
D gene: -
J gene: TRBJ2-6
CDR3 length: 14
clone size: few
CDR3 protein: CASSPYTGANVLTF
CDR3 DNA: TGTGCCAGCAGCCCCTATACTGGGGCCAACGTCCTGACTTTC

V gene: TRBV7-9
D gene: TRBD1
J gene: TRBJ2-7
CDR3 length: 14
clone size: -
CDR3 protein: CASSLESTGAEQYF
CDR3 DNA: TGTGCCAGCAGCTTAGAATCTACAGGGGCCGAGCAGTACTTC

V gene: TRBV25-1
D gene: TRBD1
J gene: TRBJ2-5
CDR3 length: 15
clone size: few
CDR3 protein: CASSDLHQGAETQYF
CDR3 DNA: TGTGCCAGCAGTGACCTTCATCAGGGGGCAGAGACCCAGTACTTC

V gene: TRBV20-1
D gene: -
J gene: TRBJ2-7
CDR3 length: 16
clone size: few
CDR3 protein: CSATTGHKLSSYEQYF
CDR3 DNA: TGCAGTGCTACGACGGGACACAAACTTTCCTCCTACGAGCAGTACTTC

V gene: TRBV10-3
D gene: TRBD2
J gene: TRBJ2-1
CDR3 length: 15
clone size: -
CDR3 protein: CAIRKGTSGGNEQFF
CDR3 DNA: TGTGCCATCAGAAAAGGGACTAGCGGGGGTAATGAGCAGTTCTTC

V gene: TRBV7-9
D gene: -
J gene: TRBJ2-7
CDR3 length: 16
clone size: -
CDR3 protein: CASSHGQSTARYEQYF
CDR3 DNA: TGTGCCAGCAGCCACGGACAGAGCACAGCACGATACGAGCAGTACTTC

V gene: TRBV13
D gene: TRBD2
J gene: TRBJ2-7
CDR3 length: 15
clone size: few
CDR3 protein: CASSLGGSGSYEQYF
CDR3 DNA: TGTGCCAGCAGCTTAGGCGGTAGCGGGAGCTACGAGCAGTACTTC

V gene: TRBV5-1
D gene: TRBD1
J gene: TRBJ2-1
CDR3 length: 18
clone size: -
CDR3 protein: CASSLVGLDRGSYNEQFF
CDR3 DNA: TGCGCCAGCAGCTTGGTCGGTTTAGACAGGGGCTCCTACAATGAGCAGTTCTTC

V gene: TRBV30
D gene: -
J gene: TRBJ2-7
CDR3 length: 13
clone size: -
CDR3 protein: CAWRTVSSYEQYF
CDR3 DNA: TGTGCCTGGAGGACGGTTAGCTCCTACGAGCAGTACTTC

V gene: TRBV4-3
D gene: TRBD1
J gene: TRBJ1-4
CDR3 length: 17
clone size: once
CDR3 protein: CASSQEPSGTANEKLFF
CDR3 DNA: TGCGCCAGCAGCCAAGAGCCCTCCGGGACAGCTAATGAAAAACTGTTTTTT

V gene: TRBV4-1
D gene: -
J gene: TRBJ1-5
CDR3 length: 14
clone size: few
CDR3 protein: CASSHIQGIQPQHF
CDR3 DNA: TGCGCCAGCAGCCACATACAGGGAATTCAGCCCCAGCATTTT

V gene: TRBV5-1
D gene: -
J gene: TRBJ2-3
CDR3 length: 15
clone size: few
CDR3 protein: CASSVESFSTDTQYF
CDR3 DNA: TGCGCCAGCAGCGTGGAGTCGTTTAGCACAGATACGCAGTATTTT

V gene: TRBV27
D gene: TRBD2
J gene: TRBJ2-1
CDR3 length: 14
clone size: -
CDR3 protein: CASGTSGSRNEQFF
CDR3 DNA: TGTGCCAGCGGGACTAGCGGGAGCCGCAATGAGCAGTTCTTC

V gene: TRBV20-1
D gene: -
J gene: TRBJ2-5
CDR3 length: 14
clone size: few
CDR3 protein: CSARDRGFQETQYF
CDR3 DNA: TGCAGTGCTAGAGATAGGGGATTCCAAGAGACCCAGTACTTC

V gene: TRBV6-2/TRBV6-3
D gene: -
J gene: TRBJ1-2
CDR3 length: 13
clone size: -
CDR3 protein: CASSYAQSDGYTF
CDR3 DNA: TGTGCCAGCAGTTATGCACAGTCGGATGGCTACACCTTC

V gene: TRBV6-2/TRBV6-3
D gene: -
J gene: TRBJ1-5
CDR3 length: 12
clone size: few
CDR3 protein: CASKERDQPQHF
CDR3 DNA: TGTGCCAGCAAGGAGAGGGATCAGCCCCAGCATTTT

V gene: TRBV4-1
D gene: -
J gene: TRBJ2-3
CDR3 length: 17
clone size: few
CDR3 protein: CASSQVGASLDTDTQYF
CDR3 DNA: TGCGCCAGCAGCCAAGTGGGGGCTAGCCTAGACACAGATACGCAGTATTTT

V gene: TRBV10-1
D gene: TRBD2
J gene: TRBJ2-7
CDR3 length: 15
clone size: -
CDR3 protein: CASRREGRPSYEQYF
CDR3 DNA: TGCGCCAGCAGGCGGGAGGGGAGACCCTCCTACGAGCAGTACTTC

V gene: TRBV12-3/TRBV12-4
D gene: -
J gene: TRBJ1-1
CDR3 length: 14
clone size: -
CDR3 protein: CASTPTGRGTEAFF
CDR3 DNA: TGTGCCAGCACCCCGACAGGAAGGGGTACTGAAGCTTTCTTT

V gene: TRBV7-2
D gene: -
J gene: TRBJ1-2
CDR3 length: 16
clone size: -
CDR3 protein: CASNPRPDSQSYGYTF
CDR3 DNA: TGTGCCAGCAATCCCAGACCGGACAGCCAGTCCTATGGCTACACCTTC

V gene: TRBV6-5
D gene: -
J gene: TRBJ1-6
CDR3 length: 18
clone size: -
CDR3 protein: CASSYGRAYPPYNSPLHF
CDR3 DNA: TGTGCCAGCAGTTACGGTCGGGCCTATCCCCCGTATAATTCACCCCTCCACTTT

V gene: TRBV6-2/TRBV6-3
D gene: TRBD1
J gene: TRBJ1-2
CDR3 length: 17
clone size: -
CDR3 protein: CASSYASPGGEVYGYTF
CDR3 DNA: TGTGCCAGCAGTTACGCCAGCCCAGGGGGCGAGGTCTATGGCTACACCTTC

V gene: TRBV19
D gene: TRBD1
J gene: TRBJ1-4
CDR3 length: 15
clone size: -
CDR3 protein: CASSLASGTGNQLFF
CDR3 DNA: TGTGCCAGTAGTCTAGCCTCCGGGACAGGGAATCAACTGTTTTTT

V gene: TRBV20-1
D gene: -
J gene: TRBJ2-3
CDR3 length: 15
clone size: -
CDR3 protein: CSAPDRAGTTDTQYF
CDR3 DNA: TGCAGTGCTCCAGACCGGGCGGGGACGACAGATACGCAGTATTTT

V gene: TRBV5-1
D gene: -
J gene: TRBJ2-6
CDR3 length: 15
clone size: -
CDR3 protein: CASNLVGSGANVLTF
CDR3 DNA: TGCGCCAGCAACTTGGTAGGGAGTGGGGCCAACGTCCTGACTTTC

V gene: TRBV19
D gene: TRBD1
J gene: TRBJ2-2
CDR3 length: 15
clone size: -
CDR3 protein: CASSIRRQGARELFF
CDR3 DNA: TGTGCCAGTAGTATAAGAAGACAGGGCGCCCGGGAGCTGTTTTTT

V gene: TRBV2
D gene: -
J gene: TRBJ2-7
CDR3 length: 11
clone size: -
CDR3 protein: CASRTAIEQYF
CDR3 DNA: TGTGCCAGCAGGACCGCTATCGAGCAGTACTTC

V gene: TRBV5-1
D gene: TRBD2
J gene: TRBJ2-1
CDR3 length: 16
clone size: once
CDR3 protein: CASSKDPGTSANEQFF
CDR3 DNA: TGCGCCAGCAGCAAGGACCCCGGGACTAGCGCCAATGAGCAGTTCTTC

V gene: TRBV6-6
D gene: TRBD1
J gene: TRBJ2-1
CDR3 length: 17
clone size: -
CDR3 protein: CACTPRNTGTGHNEQFF
CDR3 DNA: TGTGCCTGCACCCCCAGAAACACGGGGACAGGGCACAATGAGCAGTTCTTC

V gene: TRBV6-1
D gene: -
J gene: TRBJ2-7
CDR3 length: 13
clone size: -
CDR3 protein: CASSRAGEYEQYF
CDR3 DNA: TGTGCCAGCAGTCGGGCAGGGGAGTACGAGCAGTACTTC

V gene: TRBV5-1
D gene: TRBD1
J gene: TRBJ2-7
CDR3 length: 16
clone size: -
CDR3 protein: CASREAGTGGSYEQYF
CDR3 DNA: TGCGCCAGCCGAGAGGCCGGGACAGGGGGGTCCTACGAGCAGTACTTC

V gene: TRBV20-1
D gene: -
J gene: TRBJ1-6
CDR3 length: 13
clone size: few
CDR3 protein: CSARDRGISPLHF
CDR3 DNA: TGCAGTGCTAGAGACAGGGGAATCTCACCCCTCCACTTT

V gene: TRBV20-1
D gene: -
J gene: TRBJ2-5
CDR3 length: 13
clone size: -
CDR3 protein: CSARDPPGETQYF
CDR3 DNA: TGCAGTGCCCGGGACCCTCCCGGGGAGACCCAGTACTTC

V gene: TRBV4-1
D gene: -
J gene: TRBJ2-5
CDR3 length: 13
clone size: -
CDR3 protein: CASSRSPLETQYF
CDR3 DNA: TGCGCCAGCAGCCGCAGTCCTTTAGAGACCCAGTACTTC

V gene: TRBV10-3
D gene: -
J gene: TRBJ2-3
CDR3 length: 14
clone size: -
CDR3 protein: CAISESGSTDTQYF
CDR3 DNA: TGTGCCATCAGTGAGTCCGGCAGCACAGATACGCAGTATTTT

V gene: TRBV27
D gene: -
J gene: TRBJ1-5
CDR3 length: 15
clone size: -
CDR3 protein: CARDRGKGGNQPQHF
CDR3 DNA: TGTGCCAGGGACCGGGGCAAAGGAGGCAATCAGCCCCAGCATTTT